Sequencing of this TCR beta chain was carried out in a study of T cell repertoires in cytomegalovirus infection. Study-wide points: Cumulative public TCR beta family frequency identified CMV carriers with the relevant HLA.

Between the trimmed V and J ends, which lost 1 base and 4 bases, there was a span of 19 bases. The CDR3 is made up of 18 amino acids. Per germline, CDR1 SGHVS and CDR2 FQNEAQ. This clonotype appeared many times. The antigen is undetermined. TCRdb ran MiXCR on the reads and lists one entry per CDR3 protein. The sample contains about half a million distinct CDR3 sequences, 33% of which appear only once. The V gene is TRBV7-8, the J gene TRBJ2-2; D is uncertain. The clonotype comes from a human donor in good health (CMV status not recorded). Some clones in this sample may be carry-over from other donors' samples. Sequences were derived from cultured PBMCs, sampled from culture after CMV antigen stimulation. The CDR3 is CASSLVQASAGTTGELFF. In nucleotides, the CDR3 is TGTGCCAGCAGCTTAGTACAAGCCAGTGCAGGTACCACCGGGGAGCTGTTTTTT.